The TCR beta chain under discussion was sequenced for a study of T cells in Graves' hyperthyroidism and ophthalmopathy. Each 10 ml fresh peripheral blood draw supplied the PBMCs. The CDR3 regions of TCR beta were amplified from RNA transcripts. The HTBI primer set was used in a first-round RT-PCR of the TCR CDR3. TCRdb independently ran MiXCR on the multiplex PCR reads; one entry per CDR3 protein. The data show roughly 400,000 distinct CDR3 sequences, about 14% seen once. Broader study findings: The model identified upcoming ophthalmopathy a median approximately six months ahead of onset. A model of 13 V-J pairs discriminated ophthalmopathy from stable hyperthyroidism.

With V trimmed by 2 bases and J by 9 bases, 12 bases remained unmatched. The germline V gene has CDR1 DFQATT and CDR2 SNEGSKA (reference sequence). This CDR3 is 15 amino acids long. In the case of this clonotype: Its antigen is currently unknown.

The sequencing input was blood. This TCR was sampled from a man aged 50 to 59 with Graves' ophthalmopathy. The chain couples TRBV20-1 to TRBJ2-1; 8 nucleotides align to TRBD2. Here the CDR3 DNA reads TGCAGTGCTAGATCTGGGAGCGGGAGAGGGGGTGAGCAGTTCTTC. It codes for CSARSGSGRGGEQFF.